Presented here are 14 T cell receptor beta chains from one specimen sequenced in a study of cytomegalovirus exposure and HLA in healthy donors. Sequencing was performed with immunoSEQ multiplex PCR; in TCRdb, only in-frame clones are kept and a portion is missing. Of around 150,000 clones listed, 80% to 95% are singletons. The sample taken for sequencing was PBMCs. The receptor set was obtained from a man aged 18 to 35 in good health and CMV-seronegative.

CDR3 sequence: CASTWSSYNEQFF. The CDR3 DNA reads TGTGCCAGCACCTGGAGCTCCTACAATGAGCAGTTCTTC. V is TRBV28 and J is TRBJ2-1; no definite D call. The ends were cut back, 7 bases at V and 0 bases at J, with 7 bases in the middle. The CDR3 contains 13 residues. In germline, CDR1 is MDHEN, CDR2 SYDVKM.

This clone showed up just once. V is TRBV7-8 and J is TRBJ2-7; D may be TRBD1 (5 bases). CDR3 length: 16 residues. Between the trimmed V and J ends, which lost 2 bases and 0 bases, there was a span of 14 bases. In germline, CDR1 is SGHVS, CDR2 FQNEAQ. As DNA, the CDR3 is TGTGCCAGCAGCTTAAGGTTGCAGGGCTACTCCTACGAGCAGTACTTC. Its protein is CASSLRLQGYSYEQYF.

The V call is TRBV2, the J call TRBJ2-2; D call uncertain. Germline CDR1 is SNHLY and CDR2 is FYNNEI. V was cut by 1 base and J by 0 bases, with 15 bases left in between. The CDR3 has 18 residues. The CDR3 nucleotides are TGTGCCAGCAGTGAAGTCAATAGCTTAAGTGCGAACACCGGGGAGCTGTTTTTT. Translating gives CASSEVNSLSANTGELFF.

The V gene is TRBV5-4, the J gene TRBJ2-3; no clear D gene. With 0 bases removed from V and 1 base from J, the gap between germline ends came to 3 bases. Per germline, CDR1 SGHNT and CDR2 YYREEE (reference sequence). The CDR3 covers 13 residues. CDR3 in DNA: TGTGCCAGCAGCTTGGCTGGCACAGATACGCAGTATTTT. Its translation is CASSLAGTDTQYF.

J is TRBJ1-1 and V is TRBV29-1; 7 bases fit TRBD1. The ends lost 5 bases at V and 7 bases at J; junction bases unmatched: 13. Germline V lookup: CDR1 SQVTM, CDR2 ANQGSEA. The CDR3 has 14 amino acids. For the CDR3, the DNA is TGCAGCGTTCTCATCCCTCCGGGACAGCGTGAAGCTTTCTTT. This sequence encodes CSVLIPPGQREAFF.

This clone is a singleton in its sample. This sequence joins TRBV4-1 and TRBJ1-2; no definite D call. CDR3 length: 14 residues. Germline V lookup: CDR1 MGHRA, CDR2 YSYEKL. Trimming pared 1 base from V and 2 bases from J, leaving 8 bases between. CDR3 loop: CASSQVRVNYGYTF. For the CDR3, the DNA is TGCGCCAGCAGCCAAGTACGGGTAAACTATGGCTACACCTTC.

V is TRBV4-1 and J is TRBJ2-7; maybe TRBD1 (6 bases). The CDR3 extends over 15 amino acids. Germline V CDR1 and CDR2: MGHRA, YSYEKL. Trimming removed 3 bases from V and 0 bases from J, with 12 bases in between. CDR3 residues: CASSQLKGGSYEQYF. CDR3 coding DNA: TGCGCCAGCAGCCAGTTAAAAGGGGGCTCCTACGAGCAGTACTTC.

As DNA, the CDR3 is TGCGCCAGCAGCCAAGCGGGAGAGACCCAGTACTTC. Protein: CASSQAGETQYF. The J gene is TRBJ2-5, the V gene TRBV4-3; D gene ambiguous. The CDR3 runs 12 residues. Germline loops: CDR1 LGHNA, CDR2 YSLEER. V was pared by 1 base and J by 4 bases, with 4 bases between.

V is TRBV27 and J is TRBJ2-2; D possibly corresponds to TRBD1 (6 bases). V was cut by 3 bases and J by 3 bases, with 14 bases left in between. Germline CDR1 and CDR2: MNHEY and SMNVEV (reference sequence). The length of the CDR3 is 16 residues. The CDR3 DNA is TGTGCCAGCAGTTTCAGGTTACAGGGCTACACCGGGGAGCTGTTTTTT. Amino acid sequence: CASSFRLQGYTGELFF.

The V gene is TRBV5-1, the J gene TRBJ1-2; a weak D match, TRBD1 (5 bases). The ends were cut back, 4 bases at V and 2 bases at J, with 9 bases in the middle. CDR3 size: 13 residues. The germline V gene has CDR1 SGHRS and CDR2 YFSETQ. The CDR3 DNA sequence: TGCGCCAGCAGCCCGACAGACAACTATGGCTACACCTTC. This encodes CASSPTDNYGYTF.

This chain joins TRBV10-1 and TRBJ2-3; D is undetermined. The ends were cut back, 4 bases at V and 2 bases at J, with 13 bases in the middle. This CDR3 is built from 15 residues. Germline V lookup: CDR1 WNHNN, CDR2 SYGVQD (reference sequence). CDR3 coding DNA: TGCGCCAGCAGTGGACATGCCTGGGCCACAGATACGCAGTATTTT. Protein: CASSGHAWATDTQYF.

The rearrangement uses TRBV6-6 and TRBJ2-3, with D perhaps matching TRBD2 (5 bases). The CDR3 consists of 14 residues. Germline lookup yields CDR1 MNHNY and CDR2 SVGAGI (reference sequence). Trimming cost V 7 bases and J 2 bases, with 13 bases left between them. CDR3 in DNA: TGTGCCAGCATGTTCTCCGGGAACACAGATACGCAGTATTTT. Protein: CASMFSGNTDTQYF.

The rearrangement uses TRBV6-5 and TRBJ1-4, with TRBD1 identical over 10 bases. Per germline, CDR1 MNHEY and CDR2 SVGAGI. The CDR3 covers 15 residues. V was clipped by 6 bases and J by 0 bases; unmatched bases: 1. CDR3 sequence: CASRTGGATNEKLFF. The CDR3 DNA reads TGTGCCAGCAGGACAGGGGGCGCAACTAATGAAAAACTGTTTTTT.

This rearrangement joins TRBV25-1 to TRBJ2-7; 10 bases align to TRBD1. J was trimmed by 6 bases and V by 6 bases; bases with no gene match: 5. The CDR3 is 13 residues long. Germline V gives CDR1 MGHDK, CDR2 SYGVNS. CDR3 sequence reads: CASSQDRGSEQYF. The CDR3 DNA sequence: TGTGCCAGCAGCCAGGACAGGGGGAGCGAGCAGTACTTC.